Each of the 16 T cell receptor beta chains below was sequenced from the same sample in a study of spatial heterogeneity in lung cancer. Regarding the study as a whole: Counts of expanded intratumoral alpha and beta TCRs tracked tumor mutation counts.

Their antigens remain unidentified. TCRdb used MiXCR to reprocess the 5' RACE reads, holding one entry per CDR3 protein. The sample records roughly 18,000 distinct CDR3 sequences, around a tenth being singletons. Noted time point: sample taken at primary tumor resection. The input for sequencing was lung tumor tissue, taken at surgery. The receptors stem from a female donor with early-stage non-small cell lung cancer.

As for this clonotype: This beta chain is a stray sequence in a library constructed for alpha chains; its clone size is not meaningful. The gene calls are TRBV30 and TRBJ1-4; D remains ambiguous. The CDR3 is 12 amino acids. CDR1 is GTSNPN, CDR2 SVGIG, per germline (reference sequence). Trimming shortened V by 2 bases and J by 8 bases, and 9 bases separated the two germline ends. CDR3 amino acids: CAWSLGDEKLFF. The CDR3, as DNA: TGTGCCTGGAGTTTGGGTGACGAAAAACTGTTTTTT.

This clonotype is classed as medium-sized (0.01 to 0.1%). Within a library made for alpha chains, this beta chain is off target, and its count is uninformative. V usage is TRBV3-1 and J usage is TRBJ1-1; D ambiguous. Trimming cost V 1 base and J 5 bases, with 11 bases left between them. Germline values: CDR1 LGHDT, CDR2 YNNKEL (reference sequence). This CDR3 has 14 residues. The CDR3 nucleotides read TGTGCCAGCAGCCAAGTAGCTATAGGGACTGAAGCTTTCTTT. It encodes CASSQVAIGTEAFF.

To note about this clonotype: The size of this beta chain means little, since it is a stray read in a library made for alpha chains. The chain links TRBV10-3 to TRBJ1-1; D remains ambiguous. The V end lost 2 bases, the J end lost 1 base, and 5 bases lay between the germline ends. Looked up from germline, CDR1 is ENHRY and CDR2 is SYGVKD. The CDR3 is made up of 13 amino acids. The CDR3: CAISEAGNTEAFF. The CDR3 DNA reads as TGTGCCATCAGTGAGGCAGGGAACACTGAAGCTTTCTTT.

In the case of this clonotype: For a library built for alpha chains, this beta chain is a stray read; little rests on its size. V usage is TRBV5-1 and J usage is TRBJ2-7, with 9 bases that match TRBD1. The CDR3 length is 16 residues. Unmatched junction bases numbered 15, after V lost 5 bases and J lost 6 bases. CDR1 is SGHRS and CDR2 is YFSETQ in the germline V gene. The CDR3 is CASRSQEGTGRLEQYF. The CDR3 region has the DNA TGCGCCAGCAGATCCCAGGAAGGGACAGGGCGACTCGAGCAGTACTTC.

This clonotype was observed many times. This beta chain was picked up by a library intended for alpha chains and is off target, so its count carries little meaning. CDR3 nucleotides: TGTGCCAGCAGCCTAGGACAGTACAATGAGCAGTTCTTC. Its translation: CASSLGQYNEQFF. V usage is TRBV7-2 and J usage is TRBJ2-1; weak D call: TRBD1 (6 bases). Germline CDR1 reads SGHTA; CDR2 reads FQGNSA. The length of the CDR3 is 13 residues. V lost 5 bases and J lost 4, with 9 bases in between.

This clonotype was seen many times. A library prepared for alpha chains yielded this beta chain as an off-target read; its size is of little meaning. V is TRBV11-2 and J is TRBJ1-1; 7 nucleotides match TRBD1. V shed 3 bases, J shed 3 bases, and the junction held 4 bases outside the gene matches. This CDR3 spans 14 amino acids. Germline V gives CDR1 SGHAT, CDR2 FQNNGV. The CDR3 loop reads CASSLPTGYTEAFF. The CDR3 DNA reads TGTGCCAGCAGCTTGCCGACAGGGTACACTGAAGCTTTCTTT.

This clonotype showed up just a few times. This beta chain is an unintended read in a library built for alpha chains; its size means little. The CDR3 sequence: CASSAQTEFFHF. CDR3 nucleotides: TGTGCCAGCAGTGCCCAGACAGAATTCTTCCATTTT. The chain employs TRBV2 and TRBJ1-5, with D possibly being TRBD1 (5 bases). Germline CDR1 reads SNHLY; CDR2 reads FYNNEI. V shed 4 bases and J shed 16 bases, with 17 bases lying between them. The CDR3 consists of 12 residues.

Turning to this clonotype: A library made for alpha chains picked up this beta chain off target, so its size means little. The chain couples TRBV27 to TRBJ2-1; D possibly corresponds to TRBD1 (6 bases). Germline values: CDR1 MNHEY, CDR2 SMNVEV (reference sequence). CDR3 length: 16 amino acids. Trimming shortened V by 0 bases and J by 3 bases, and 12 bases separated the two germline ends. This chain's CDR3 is CASSLSPGHIYNEQFF. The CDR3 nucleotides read TGTGCCAGCAGTTTATCCCCGGGACACATCTACAATGAGCAGTTCTTC.

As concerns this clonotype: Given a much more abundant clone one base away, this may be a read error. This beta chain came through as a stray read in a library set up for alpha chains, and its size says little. The CDR3 loop reads CASSPGRETTEAFF. The CDR3 bases are TGTGCCAGCAGCCCGGGACGGGAGACGACTGAAGCTTTCTTT. The chain is built from TRBV7-2 and TRBJ1-1, with D perhaps matching TRBD1 (5 bases). The V and J ends lost 5 bases and 5 bases respectively, with 15 bases between them. The germline CDR1 and CDR2 sequences are SGHTA and FQGNSA. The CDR3 has 14 amino acids.

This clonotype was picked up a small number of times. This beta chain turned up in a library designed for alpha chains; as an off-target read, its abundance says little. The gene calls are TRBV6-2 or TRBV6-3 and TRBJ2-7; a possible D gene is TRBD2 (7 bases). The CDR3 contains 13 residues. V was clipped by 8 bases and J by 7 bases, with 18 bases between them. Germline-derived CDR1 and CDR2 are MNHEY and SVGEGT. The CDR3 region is CASQNAGAEEQYF. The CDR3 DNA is TGTGCCAGCCAGAACGCGGGGGCGGAAGAGCAGTACTTC.

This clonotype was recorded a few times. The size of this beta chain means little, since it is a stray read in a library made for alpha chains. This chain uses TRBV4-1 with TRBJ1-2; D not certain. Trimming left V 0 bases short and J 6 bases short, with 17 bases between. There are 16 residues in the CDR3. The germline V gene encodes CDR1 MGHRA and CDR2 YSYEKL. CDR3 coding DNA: TGCGCCAGCAGCCAAGAAATTGTCCGGGCGAGGGATGGCTACACCTTC. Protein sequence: CASSQEIVRARDGYTF.

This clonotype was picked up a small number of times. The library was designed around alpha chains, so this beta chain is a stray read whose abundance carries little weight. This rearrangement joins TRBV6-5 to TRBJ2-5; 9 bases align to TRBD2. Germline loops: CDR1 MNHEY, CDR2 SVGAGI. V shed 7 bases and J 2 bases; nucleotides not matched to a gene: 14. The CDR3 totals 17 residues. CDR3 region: CASTPGGSGGRQETQYF. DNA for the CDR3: TGTGCCAGCACCCCCGGGGGTAGCGGGGGTAGACAAGAGACCCAGTACTTC.

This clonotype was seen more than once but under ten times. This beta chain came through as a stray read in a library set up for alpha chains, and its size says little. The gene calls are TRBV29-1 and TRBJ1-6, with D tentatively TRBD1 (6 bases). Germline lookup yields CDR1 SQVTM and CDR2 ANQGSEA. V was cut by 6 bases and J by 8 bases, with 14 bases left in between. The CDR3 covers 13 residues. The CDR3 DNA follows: TGCAGCGTCTCGGACAGTTCCTATTCACCCCTCCACTTT. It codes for CSVSDSSYSPLHF.

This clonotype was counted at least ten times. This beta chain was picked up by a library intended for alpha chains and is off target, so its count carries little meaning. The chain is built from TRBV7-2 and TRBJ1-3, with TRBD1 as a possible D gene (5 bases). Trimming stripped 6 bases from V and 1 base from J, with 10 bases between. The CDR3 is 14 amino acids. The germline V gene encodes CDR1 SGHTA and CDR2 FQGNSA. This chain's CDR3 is CASRAGGSGNTIYF. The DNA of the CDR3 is TGTGCCAGCAGGGCTGGGGGATCTGGAAACACCATATATTTT.

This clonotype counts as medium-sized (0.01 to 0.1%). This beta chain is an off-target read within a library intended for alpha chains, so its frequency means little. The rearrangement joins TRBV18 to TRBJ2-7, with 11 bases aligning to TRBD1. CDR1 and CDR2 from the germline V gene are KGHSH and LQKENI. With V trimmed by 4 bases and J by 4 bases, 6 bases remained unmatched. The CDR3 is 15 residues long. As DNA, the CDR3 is TGTGCCAGCTCACGGACCGGGACAGGGGGATACGAGCAGTACTTC. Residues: CASSRTGTGGYEQYF.

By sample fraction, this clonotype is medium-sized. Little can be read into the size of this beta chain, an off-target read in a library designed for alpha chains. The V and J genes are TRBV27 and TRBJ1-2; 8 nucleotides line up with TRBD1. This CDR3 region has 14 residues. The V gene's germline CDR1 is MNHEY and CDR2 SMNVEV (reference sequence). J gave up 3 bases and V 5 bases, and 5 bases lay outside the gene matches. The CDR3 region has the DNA TGTGCCAGCAGTACCCGGACAGGGTACTATGGCTACACCTTC. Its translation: CASSTRTGYYGYTF.